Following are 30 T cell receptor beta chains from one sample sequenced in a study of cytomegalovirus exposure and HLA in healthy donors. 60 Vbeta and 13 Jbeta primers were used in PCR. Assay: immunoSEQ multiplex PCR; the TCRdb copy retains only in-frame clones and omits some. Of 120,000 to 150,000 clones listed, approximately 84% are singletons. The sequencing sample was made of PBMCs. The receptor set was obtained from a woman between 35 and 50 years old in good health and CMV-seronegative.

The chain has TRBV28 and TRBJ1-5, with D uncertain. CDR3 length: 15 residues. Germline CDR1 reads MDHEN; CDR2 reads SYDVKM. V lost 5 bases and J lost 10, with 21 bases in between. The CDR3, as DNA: TGTGCCAGCAGTCCCACCACAGTGTCCGGCAGCCCCCAGCATTTT. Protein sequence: CASSPTTVSGSPQHF.

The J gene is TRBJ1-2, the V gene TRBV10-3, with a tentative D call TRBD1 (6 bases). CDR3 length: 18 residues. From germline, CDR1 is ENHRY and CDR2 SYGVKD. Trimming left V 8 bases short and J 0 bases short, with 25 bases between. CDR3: CAIFQVRRGERANYGYTF. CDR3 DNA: TGTGCCATCTTTCAAGTCCGCAGGGGAGAAAGGGCTAACTATGGCTACACCTTC.

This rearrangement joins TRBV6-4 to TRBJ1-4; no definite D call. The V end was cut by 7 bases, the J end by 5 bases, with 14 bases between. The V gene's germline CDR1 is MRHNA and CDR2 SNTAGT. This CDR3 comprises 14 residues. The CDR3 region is CASIRQPINEKLFF. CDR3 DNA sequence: TGTGCCAGCATTAGACAACCAATAAATGAAAAACTGTTTTTT.

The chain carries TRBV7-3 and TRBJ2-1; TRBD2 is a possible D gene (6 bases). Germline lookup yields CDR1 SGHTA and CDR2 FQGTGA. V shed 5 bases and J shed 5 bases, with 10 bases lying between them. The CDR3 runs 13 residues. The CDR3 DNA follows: TGTGCCAGCAGCGCGACTAGAAACAATGAGCAGTTCTTC. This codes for CASSATRNNEQFF. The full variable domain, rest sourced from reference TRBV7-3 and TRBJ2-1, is GAGVSQTPSNKVTEKGKYVELRCDPISGHTALYWYRQSLGQGPEFLIYFQGTGAADDSGLPNDRFFAVRPEGSVSTLKIQRTERGDSAVYLCASSATRNNEQFFGPGTRLTVL.

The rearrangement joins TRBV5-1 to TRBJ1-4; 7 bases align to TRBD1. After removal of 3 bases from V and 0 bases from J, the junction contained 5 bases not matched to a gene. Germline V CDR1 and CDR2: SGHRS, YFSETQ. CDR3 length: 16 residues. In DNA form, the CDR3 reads TGCGCCAGCAGCTCCCCCGACAGGGCAACTAATGAAAAACTGTTTTTT. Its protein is CASSSPDRATNEKLFF.

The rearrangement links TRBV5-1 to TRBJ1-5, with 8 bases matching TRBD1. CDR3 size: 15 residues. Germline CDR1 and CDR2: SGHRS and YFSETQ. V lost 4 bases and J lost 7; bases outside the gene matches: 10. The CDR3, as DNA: TGCGCCAGCAGCGAGGGGACAGGACCGGCCCAGCCCCAGCATTTT. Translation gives CASSEGTGPAQPQHF.

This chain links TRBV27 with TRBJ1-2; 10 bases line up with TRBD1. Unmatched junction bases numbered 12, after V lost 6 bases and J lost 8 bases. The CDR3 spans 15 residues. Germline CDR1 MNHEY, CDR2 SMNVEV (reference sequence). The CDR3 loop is CASSHVGTGAPGYTF. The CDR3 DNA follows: TGTGCCAGCAGCCATGTCGGGACAGGGGCCCCCGGCTACACCTTC.

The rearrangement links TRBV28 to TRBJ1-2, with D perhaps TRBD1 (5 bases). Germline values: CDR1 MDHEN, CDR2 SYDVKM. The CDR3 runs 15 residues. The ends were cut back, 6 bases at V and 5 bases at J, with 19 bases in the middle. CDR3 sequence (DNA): TGTGCCAGCAGACCACAAAAAAGGGGTTTGTATGGCTACACCTTC. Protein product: CASRPQKRGLYGYTF.

DNA of the CDR3: TGTGCCAGCAGTCCTTCAGGGGGTTATCGCTATGGCTACACCTTC. It specifies CASSPSGGYRYGYTF. The chain employs TRBV28 and TRBJ1-2, with 7 bases that match TRBD1. There are 15 residues in the CDR3. Germline CDR1 reads MDHEN; CDR2 reads SYDVKM. J gave up 4 bases and V 5 bases, and 10 bases lay outside the gene matches.

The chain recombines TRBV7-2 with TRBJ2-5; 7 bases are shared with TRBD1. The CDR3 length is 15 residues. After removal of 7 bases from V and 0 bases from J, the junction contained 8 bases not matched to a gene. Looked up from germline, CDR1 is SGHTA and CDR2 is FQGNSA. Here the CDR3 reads CASTGGTDHQETQYF. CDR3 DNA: TGTGCCAGCACCGGTGGGACAGATCACCAAGAGACCCAGTACTTC.

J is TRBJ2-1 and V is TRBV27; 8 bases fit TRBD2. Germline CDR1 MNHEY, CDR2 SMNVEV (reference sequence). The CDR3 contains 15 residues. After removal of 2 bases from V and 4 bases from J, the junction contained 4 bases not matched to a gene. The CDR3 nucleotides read TGTGCCAGCAGTTTAAGGATAGCGGGGTACAATGAGCAGTTCTTC. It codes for CASSLRIAGYNEQFF.

The CDR3 loop reads CAAESTGELFF. As DNA, the CDR3 is TGTGCCGCGGAATCCACCGGGGAGCTGTTTTTT. The rearrangement joins TRBV28 to TRBJ2-2; D unresolved. Trimming removed 11 bases at V and 4 bases at J, with 8 bases between. Germline-derived CDR1 and CDR2 are MDHEN and SYDVKM. CDR3 size: 11 residues. Full variable domain (outside the CDR3, taken from reference TRBV28 and TRBJ2-2): DVKVTQSSRYLVKRTGEKVFLECVQDMDHENMFWYRQDPGLGLRLIYFSYDVKMKEKGDIPEGYSVSREKKERFSLILESASTNQTSMYLCAAESTGELFFGEGSRLTVL.

The CDR3 DNA is TGTGCCAGACAAGCTCATATGACAGACTATGGCTACACCTTC. Its translation: CARQAHMTDYGYTF. The V and J genes are TRBV19 and TRBJ1-2, with a possible D match to TRBD1 (5 bases). The CDR3 has 14 residues. V was shortened by 9 bases and J by 3 bases, with 17 bases between the two germline ends. Germline V gives CDR1 LNHDA, CDR2 SQIVND (reference sequence).

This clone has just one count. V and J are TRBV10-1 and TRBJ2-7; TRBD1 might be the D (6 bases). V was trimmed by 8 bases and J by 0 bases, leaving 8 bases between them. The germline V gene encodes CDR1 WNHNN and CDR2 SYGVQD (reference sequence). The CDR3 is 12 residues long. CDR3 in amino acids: CASGDNSYEQYF. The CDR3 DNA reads TGCGCCAGCGGGGACAACTCCTACGAGCAGTACTTC.

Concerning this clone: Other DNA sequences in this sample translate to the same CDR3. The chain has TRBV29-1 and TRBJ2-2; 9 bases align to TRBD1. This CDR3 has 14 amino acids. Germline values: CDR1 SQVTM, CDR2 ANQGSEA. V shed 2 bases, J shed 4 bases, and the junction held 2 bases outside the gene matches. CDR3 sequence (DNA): TGCAGCGTTGAACGGGACAGGGCCACCGGGGAGCTGTTTTTT. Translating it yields CSVERDRATGELFF.

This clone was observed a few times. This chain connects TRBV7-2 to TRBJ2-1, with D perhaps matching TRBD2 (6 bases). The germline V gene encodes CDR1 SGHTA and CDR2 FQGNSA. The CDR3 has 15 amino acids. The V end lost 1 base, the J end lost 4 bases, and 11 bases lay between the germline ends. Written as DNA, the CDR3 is TGTGCCAGCAGCTTAGTTAGCGGACCTTACAATGAGCAGTTCTTC. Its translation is CASSLVSGPYNEQFF.

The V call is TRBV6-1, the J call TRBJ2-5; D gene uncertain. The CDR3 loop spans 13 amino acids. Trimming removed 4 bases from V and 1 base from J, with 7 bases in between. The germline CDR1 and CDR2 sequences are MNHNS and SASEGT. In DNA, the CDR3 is TGTGCCAGCAGTGGAGAGCTCCAAGAGACCCAGTACTTC. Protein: CASSGELQETQYF.

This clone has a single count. CDR3 region: CASSLTGRYTEAFF. The CDR3 DNA is TGTGCCAGCAGCCTAACAGGGAGATACACTGAAGCTTTCTTT. The chain couples TRBV7-2 to TRBJ1-1; TRBD1 might be the D (6 bases). V gave up 5 bases and J gave up 3 bases, with 13 bases separating them. Germline V gene data show CDR1 as SGHTA and CDR2 as FQGNSA. This CDR3 is 14 amino acids long.

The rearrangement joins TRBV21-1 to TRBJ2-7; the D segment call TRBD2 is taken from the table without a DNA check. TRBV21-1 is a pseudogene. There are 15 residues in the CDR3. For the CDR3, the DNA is TGTGCCAGCCCCTCTGGGGGACTACCTCTAGAGGAGCAGTACTTC. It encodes CASPSGGLPLEEQYF.

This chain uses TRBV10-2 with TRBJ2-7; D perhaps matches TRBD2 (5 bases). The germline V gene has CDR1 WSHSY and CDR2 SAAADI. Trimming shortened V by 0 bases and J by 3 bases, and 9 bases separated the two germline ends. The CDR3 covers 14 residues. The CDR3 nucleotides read TGCGCCAGCAGTGAGTCTGGACTTTTCTACGAGCAGTACTTC. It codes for CASSESGLFYEQYF.

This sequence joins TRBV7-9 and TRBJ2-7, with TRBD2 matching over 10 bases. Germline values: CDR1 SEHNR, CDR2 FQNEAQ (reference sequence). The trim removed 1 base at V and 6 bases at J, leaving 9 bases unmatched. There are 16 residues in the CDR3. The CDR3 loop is CASSLGVYSGRFEQYF. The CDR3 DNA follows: TGTGCCAGCAGCTTAGGGGTGTATAGCGGGAGGTTCGAGCAGTACTTC.

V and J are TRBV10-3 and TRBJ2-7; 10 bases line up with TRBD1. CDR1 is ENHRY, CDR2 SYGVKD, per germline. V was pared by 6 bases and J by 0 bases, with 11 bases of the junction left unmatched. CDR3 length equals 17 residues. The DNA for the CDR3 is TGTGCCATCAGGAGGGGACAGGGGCTAGCGGTCTCCTACGAGCAGTACTTC. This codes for CAIRRGQGLAVSYEQYF.

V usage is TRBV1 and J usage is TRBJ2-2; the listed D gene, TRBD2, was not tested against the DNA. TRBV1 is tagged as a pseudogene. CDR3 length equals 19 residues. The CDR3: CTSSQDSREGSGDPGELFF. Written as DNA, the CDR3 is TGCACCAGCAGCCAAGATTCGAGGGAGGGTAGCGGGGATCCCGGGGAGCTGTTTTTT.

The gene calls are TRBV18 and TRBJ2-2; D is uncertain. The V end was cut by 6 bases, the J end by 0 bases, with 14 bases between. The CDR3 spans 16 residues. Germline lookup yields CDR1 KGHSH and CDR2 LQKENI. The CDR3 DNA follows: TGTGCCAGCTCGGCCGGTGGGCCGGCGAACACCGGGGAGCTGTTTTTT. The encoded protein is CASSAGGPANTGELFF.

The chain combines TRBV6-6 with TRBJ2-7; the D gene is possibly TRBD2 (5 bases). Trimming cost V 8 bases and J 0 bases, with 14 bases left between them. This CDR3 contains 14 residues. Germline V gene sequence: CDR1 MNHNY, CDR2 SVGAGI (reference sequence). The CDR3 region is CASSVAGSSYEQYF. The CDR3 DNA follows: TGTGCCAGCTCCGTCGCTGGGAGCTCCTACGAGCAGTACTTC.

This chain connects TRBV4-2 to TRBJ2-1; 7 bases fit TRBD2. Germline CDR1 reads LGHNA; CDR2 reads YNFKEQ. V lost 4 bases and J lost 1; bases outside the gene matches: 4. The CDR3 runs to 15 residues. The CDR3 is CASSRERGSYNEQFF. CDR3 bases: TGTGCCAGCAGCCGAGAGCGGGGTTCCTACAATGAGCAGTTCTTC.

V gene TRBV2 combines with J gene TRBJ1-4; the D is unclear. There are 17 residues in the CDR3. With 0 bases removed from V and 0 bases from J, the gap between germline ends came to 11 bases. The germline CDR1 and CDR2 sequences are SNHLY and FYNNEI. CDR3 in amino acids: CASSEASIVSTNEKLFF. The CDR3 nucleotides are TGTGCCAGCAGTGAAGCGTCCATAGTTTCAACTAATGAAAAACTGTTTTTT.

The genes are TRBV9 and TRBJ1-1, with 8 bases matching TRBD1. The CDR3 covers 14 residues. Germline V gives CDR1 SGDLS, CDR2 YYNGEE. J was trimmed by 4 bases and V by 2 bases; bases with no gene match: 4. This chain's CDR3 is CASSVTGTGTEAFF. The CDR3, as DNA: TGTGCCAGCAGCGTCACGGGGACAGGCACTGAAGCTTTCTTT.

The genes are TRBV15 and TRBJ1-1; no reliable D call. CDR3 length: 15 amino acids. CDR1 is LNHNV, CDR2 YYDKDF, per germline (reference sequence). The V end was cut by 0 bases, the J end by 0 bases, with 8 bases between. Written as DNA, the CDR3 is TGTGCCACCAGCAGAGACGACATGGTGAACACTGAAGCTTTCTTT. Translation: CATSRDDMVNTEAFF.

Here the CDR3 DNA reads TGTGCCAGCAGCTTAGCAATCAGTGGACAGGGGTCGGGTAATCAGCCCCAGCATTTT. This sequence encodes CASSLAISGQGSGNQPQHF. The V gene is TRBV11-2, the J gene TRBJ1-5; 9 nucleotides align to TRBD1. Trimming took 1 base from V and 4 from J; bases not matched to a gene: 14. The CDR3 length is 19 residues. Germline V gene data show CDR1 as SGHAT and CDR2 as FQNNGV.